Following are 27 T cell receptor beta chains from one sample sequenced in a study of OX40 agonist ivuxolimab in advanced cancers. Library preparation was by the immunoSEQ multiplex PCR assay. TCRdb retrieved this table from immuneACCESS and kept in-frame rearrangements only. Not all clones are present; in checked studies, unresolved V genes account for under half, and no reason is known for the remainder. In all, the sample holds about 67,000 clones, and 80% to 90% of those were seen once. The ten largest clones take up around 2% of the sample. The material was CD4+ or CD8+ T cells sorted from blood, obtained in a trial of the OX40 agonist ivuxolimab. These TCRs come from an adult with an advanced solid tumor such as melanoma, head and neck, liver or kidney cancer.

The chain has TRBV7-9 and TRBJ1-2; 9 bases are shared with TRBD1. CDR3 length: 17 residues. The germline V gene has CDR1 SEHNR and CDR2 FQNEAQ (reference sequence). With V trimmed by 3 bases and J by 7 bases, 15 bases remained unmatched. Here the CDR3 reads CASSLGTNRGRLGGYTF. The CDR3 region has the DNA TGTGCCAGCAGCTTGGGCACTAACAGGGGGCGTTTAGGTGGCTACACCTTC.

The J gene is TRBJ2-3, the V gene TRBV9; TRBD2 matches 7 bases. The CDR3 has 16 residues. The V gene's germline CDR1 is SGDLS and CDR2 YYNGEE. Trimming removed 0 bases from V and 0 bases from J; junction bases left unmatched: 4. The CDR3 sequence: CASSVGVGGSTDTQYF. Here the CDR3 DNA reads TGTGCCAGCAGCGTAGGGGTGGGAGGGAGCACAGATACGCAGTATTTT.

V is TRBV2 and J is TRBJ2-3, with D perhaps assigned TRBD1 or TRBD2 (5 bases each). With 4 bases removed from V and 5 bases from J, the gap between germline ends came to 10 bases. This CDR3 comprises 13 residues. Germline V gene data show CDR1 as SNHLY and CDR2 as FYNNEI. Written as DNA, the CDR3 is TGTGCCAGCAGTGTCAGGGACCTAGATACGCAGTATTTT. Its protein is CASSVRDLDTQYF.

This chain connects TRBV5-1 to TRBJ2-7; no firm D call. Between the trimmed V and J ends, which lost 0 bases and 0 bases, there was a span of 7 bases. Germline CDR1 SGHRS, CDR2 YFSETQ. This CDR3 is built from 14 residues. CDR3 loop: CASSLGQFSYEQYF. DNA for the CDR3: TGCGCCAGCAGCTTGGGCCAATTCTCCTACGAGCAGTACTTC.

The J gene is TRBJ1-1, the V gene TRBV9; TRBD1 matches 8 bases. CDR1 SGDLS and CDR2 YYNGEE come from the germline V gene. The CDR3 loop spans 13 amino acids. Losses at the gene ends were 2 bases for V and 4 bases for J; bases not matched to a gene: 1. In DNA form, the CDR3 reads TGTGCCAGCAGCGTCCAGGGGGCCACTGAAGCTTTCTTT. Its protein is CASSVQGATEAFF.

The chain joins TRBV11-2 to TRBJ2-7, with D perhaps TRBD1 (5 bases). Germline V gene lookup returns CDR1 SGHAT and CDR2 FQNNGV. With 5 bases removed from V and 6 bases from J, the gap between germline ends came to 14 bases. The CDR3 has 13 residues. CDR3 sequence (DNA): TGTGCCAGCAGCCCCTTCCAGGGTATCGAGCAGTACTTC. Its protein product is CASSPFQGIEQYF.

The chain has TRBV4-3 and TRBJ1-6; perhaps TRBD1 as D (6 bases). Germline loops: CDR1 LGHNA, CDR2 YSLEER. V dropped 1 base and J dropped 7 bases, with 14 bases sitting between them. This CDR3 is built from 16 residues. Here the CDR3 reads CASSQGRGRGNSPLHF. CDR3 sequence (DNA): TGCGCCAGCAGCCAAGGTAGGGGCAGGGGAAATTCACCCCTCCACTTT.

The sample holds a few counts of this clone. V is TRBV19 and J is TRBJ1-1; D call uncertain. The V gene's germline CDR1 is LNHDA and CDR2 SQIVND (reference sequence). V dropped 3 bases and J dropped 0 bases, with 11 bases sitting between them. The CDR3 is 15 residues long. Here the CDR3 DNA reads TGTGCCAGTAGTATTATGGCCAGCTTGAACACTGAAGCTTTCTTT. It translates to CASSIMASLNTEAFF. The full variable domain, completed using reference TRBV19 and TRBJ1-1, is DGGITQSPKYLFRKEGQNVTLSCEQNLNHDAMYWYRQDPGQGLRLIYYSQIVNDFQKGDIAEGYSVSREKKESFPLTVTSAQKNPTAFYLCASSIMASLNTEAFFGQGTRLTVV.

V is TRBV5-1 and J is TRBJ1-2; TRBD1 is a possible D gene (5 bases). There are 12 residues in the CDR3. Germline CDR1 reads SGHRS; CDR2 reads YFSETQ. Trimming pared 2 bases from V and 6 bases from J, leaving 8 bases between. The CDR3 DNA is TGCGCCAGCAGCTTTGGGGGGGATGGCTACACCTTC. It is translated as CASSFGGDGYTF.

This chain connects TRBV29-1 to TRBJ2-5; weak D call: TRBD1 (6 bases). Germline CDR1 reads SQVTM; CDR2 reads ANQGSEA. With 1 base removed from V and 2 bases from J, the gap between germline ends came to 17 bases. CDR3 length: 16 residues. The DNA of the CDR3 is TGCAGCGTTGAAGTCGGTTTAGCGACAGGACAAGAGACCCAGTACTTC. Translation: CSVEVGLATGQETQYF.

The rearrangement links TRBV2 to TRBJ1-5, with 8 bases identical to TRBD1. The CDR3 length is 14 residues. The trim removed 4 bases at V and 7 bases at J, leaving 6 bases unmatched. Germline loops: CDR1 SNHLY, CDR2 FYNNEI. In DNA, the CDR3 is TGTGCCAGCAGTGCTCAGGGGGCTTTGCAGCCCCAGCATTTT. This encodes CASSAQGALQPQHF.

V usage is TRBV18 and J usage is TRBJ2-1; D remains unclear. V lost 3 bases and J lost 8, with 17 bases in between. CDR3 length: 15 residues. The germline V gene encodes CDR1 KGHSH and CDR2 LQKENI. CDR3 nucleotides: TGTGCCAGCTCACCTCCATCACTGGGATTCGATGAGCAGTTCTTC. This encodes CASSPPSLGFDEQFF. The full variable domain, its missing parts supplied by reference TRBV18 and TRBJ2-1, is NAGVMQNPRHLVRRRGQEARLRCSPMKGHSHVYWYRQLPEEGLKFMVYLQKENIIDESGMPKERFSAEFPKEGPSILRIQQVVRGDSAAYFCASSPPSLGFDEQFFGPGTRLTVL.

The rearrangement joins TRBV6-4 to TRBJ2-1; 7 bases are a match to TRBD2. V lost 2 bases, J lost 10 bases, and 2 bases stayed unmatched. The CDR3 runs 12 residues. CDR1 and CDR2 from the germline V gene are MRHNA and SNTAGT. The DNA for the CDR3 is TGTGCCAGCAGTGACAACGGGAGGGAGCAGTTCTTC. Translation gives CASSDNGREQFF.

J is TRBJ2-7 and V is TRBV28; 10 bases match TRBD2. Germline assignment: CDR1 MDHEN and CDR2 SYDVKM. This CDR3 contains 14 residues. V lost 6 bases and J lost 0; bases outside the gene matches: 2. DNA for the CDR3: TGTGCCAGCAGCTCTAGCGGGGGCTCCTACGAGCAGTACTTC. It specifies CASSSSGGSYEQYF.

The table lists this clone with a count of one. The chain combines TRBV19 with TRBJ1-6; tentatively, D is TRBD1 (6 bases). The CDR3 is made up of 14 amino acids. Germline V gene data show CDR1 as LNHDA and CDR2 as SQIVND (reference sequence). With 7 bases removed from V and 10 bases from J, the gap between germline ends came to 17 bases. The CDR3 loop is CASKRGTRGSPLHF. CDR3 bases: TGTGCCAGTAAGAGGGGGACAAGAGGATCACCCCTCCACTTT.

The V call is TRBV11-2, the J call TRBJ2-2; TRBD2 agrees at 9 bases. Trimming took 7 bases from V and 7 from J; bases not matched to a gene: 7. The CDR3 is 14 residues long. CDR1 and CDR2 (germline): SGHAT, FQNNGV. The CDR3 bases are TGTGCCAGCAAAATTAGCGGGAGCTTCGGGGAGCTGTTTTTT. Amino acid sequence: CASKISGSFGELFF.

A few counts support this clone. The rearrangement uses TRBV4-1 and TRBJ2-1, with D maybe TRBD2 (5 bases). The CDR3 sequence is 17 residues long. Germline V gene lookup returns CDR1 MGHRA and CDR2 YSYEKL. V was shortened by 0 bases and J by 9 bases, with 21 bases between the two germline ends. This CDR3 is CASSQEDPGRGHLEQFF. CDR3 nucleotides: TGCGCCAGCAGCCAAGAAGATCCCGGACGGGGTCACCTTGAGCAGTTCTTC.

The sample holds a few counts of this clone. The V and J genes are TRBV7-9 and TRBJ1-1, with 8 bases that match TRBD1. Germline assignment: CDR1 SEHNR and CDR2 FQNEAQ (reference sequence). CDR3 size: 15 residues. J lost 0 bases, V lost 2 bases, and 2 bases had no gene match. The CDR3 DNA reads as TGTGCCAGCAGCTTAAGGGACAGGATGAACACTGAAGCTTTCTTT. Encoded protein: CASSLRDRMNTEAFF.

This chain joins TRBV30 and TRBJ2-7; 7 bases map to TRBD1. Trimming took 0 bases from V and 0 from J; bases not matched to a gene: 2. The CDR3 is 14 amino acids. Germline CDR1 GTSNPN, CDR2 SVGIG (reference sequence). Here the CDR3 reads CAWSVGTVSYEQYF. CDR3 in DNA: TGTGCCTGGAGTGTAGGGACAGTCTCCTACGAGCAGTACTTC.

The chain carries TRBV28 and TRBJ1-2; D gene unclear. Germline values: CDR1 MDHEN, CDR2 SYDVKM. Trimming took 5 bases from V and 0 from J, leaving 7 bases between them. This CDR3 is built from 13 residues. In nucleotides, the CDR3 is TGTGCCAGCAGTCCCGGAGCTAACTATGGCTACACCTTC. It specifies CASSPGANYGYTF.

The gene calls are TRBV19 and TRBJ2-2, with D unresolved. The CDR3 totals 13 residues. CDR1 is LNHDA, CDR2 SQIVND, per germline (reference sequence). Trimming removed 10 bases at V and 5 bases at J, with 14 bases between. The CDR3 spells CATERQPTGELFF. DNA for the CDR3: TGTGCCACGGAGCGCCAACCGACCGGGGAGCTGTTTTTT.

The rearrangement links TRBV28 to TRBJ2-7; TRBD2 matches at 8 bases. The germline gives CDR1 MDHEN, CDR2 SYDVKM. Trimming cost V 2 bases and J 1 base; bases outside gene matches: 10. The CDR3 runs 17 residues. CDR3 protein: CASSLALGAGGSYEQYF. The CDR3 DNA sequence: TGTGCCAGCAGTTTAGCTTTAGGGGCGGGAGGTTCCTACGAGCAGTACTTC.

This clone was picked up a small number of times. The gene calls are TRBV30 and TRBJ1-1; no clear D. The V end lost 2 bases, the J end lost 7 bases, and 8 bases lay between the germline ends. The CDR3 has 11 amino acids. Germline V lookup: CDR1 GTSNPN, CDR2 SVGIG (reference sequence). The CDR3 coding sequence is TGTGCCTGGAGTAAGGAATTTGAAGCTTTCTTT. This translates into CAWSKEFEAFF.

The chain joins TRBV7-2 to TRBJ1-2; 11 bases fit TRBD1. Germline loops: CDR1 SGHTA, CDR2 FQGNSA. J gave up 2 bases and V 5 bases, and 10 bases lay outside the gene matches. The CDR3 is 17 residues long. Here the CDR3 reads CASSRGQGAVTNYGYTF. CDR3 nucleotide sequence: TGTGCCAGCAGCCGAGGACAGGGGGCTGTAACAAACTATGGCTACACCTTC.

This sequence joins TRBV5-4 and TRBJ2-3, with D uncertain. The CDR3 length is 16 residues. The germline V and J ends were trimmed by 1 base and 0 bases, with 12 bases remaining between them. The germline V gene encodes CDR1 SGHNT and CDR2 YYREEE (reference sequence). This chain's CDR3 is CASSLRAVTSTDTQYF. As DNA, the CDR3 is TGTGCCAGCAGCTTGAGGGCGGTGACTAGCACAGATACGCAGTATTTT.

The chain uses TRBV28 and TRBJ1-4; no firm D call. With 4 bases removed from V and 4 bases from J, the gap between germline ends came to 10 bases. This CDR3 spans 14 amino acids. Germline CDR1 is MDHEN and CDR2 is SYDVKM. The CDR3 nucleotides are TGTGCCAGCAGTTCCCCCGGGGTTAATGAAAAACTGTTTTTT. Translated, it gives CASSSPGVNEKLFF.

V is TRBV4-1 and J is TRBJ2-6; D unclear. This CDR3 comprises 14 residues. Germline V lookup: CDR1 MGHRA, CDR2 YSYEKL. V was trimmed by 0 bases and J by 4 bases, leaving 4 bases between them. The CDR3 spells CASSQDRGANVLTF. The CDR3 DNA follows: TGCGCCAGCAGCCAAGATCGGGGGGCCAACGTCCTGACTTTC.